The 21 T cell receptor beta chains listed next were all sequenced from one sample in a study of STAT5B mutations in CD4+ large granular lymphocyte leukemia. Some clones are missing from TCRdb's copy, which holds only in-frame ones; the method was immunoSEQ multiplex PCR. The data contain 30,000 to 35,000 clones, about four fifths of them seen just once; the ten biggest clones take up nearly 4.5%. Sequenced material: CD4+ T cells from blood buffy coats. The receptor source for this set is a human donor in good health.

The gene calls are TRBV5-1 and TRBJ2-1; TRBD1 agrees at 10 bases. The V segment lost 5 bases and the J segment 7 bases; nucleotides outside the gene matches: 6. The length of the CDR3 is 14 residues. Germline V gives CDR1 SGHRS, CDR2 YFSETQ. The chain's CDR3 is CASSPGQGRNEQFF. DNA of the CDR3: TGCGCCAGCAGTCCGGGACAGGGGAGAAATGAGCAGTTCTTC.

The rearrangement links TRBV10-1 to TRBJ1-1; 7 nucleotides match TRBD1. V shed 4 bases and J 0 bases; nucleotides not matched to a gene: 2. The CDR3 is 14 residues long. The germline gives CDR1 WNHNN, CDR2 SYGVQD (reference sequence). CDR3 coding DNA: TGCGCCAGCAGTGGGGACAGATTGAACACTGAAGCTTTCTTT. This gives the protein CASSGDRLNTEAFF.

The genes are TRBV6-1 and TRBJ1-1, with 7 bases fitting TRBD1. Germline trimming cut 4 bases from V and 3 bases from J; bases unmatched to any gene: 5. Germline values: CDR1 MNHNS, CDR2 SASEGT. This CDR3 has 14 amino acids. CDR3: CASSVGQADTEAFF. DNA for the CDR3: TGTGCCAGCAGTGTAGGACAGGCGGACACTGAAGCTTTCTTT.

This chain links TRBV30 with TRBJ1-1; D gene unclear. Germline CDR1 is GTSNPN and CDR2 is SVGIG (reference sequence). The CDR3 runs 13 residues. V was clipped by 1 base and J by 3 bases, with 9 bases between them. The CDR3 protein is CAWSGRWDTEAFF. DNA for the CDR3: TGTGCCTGGAGTGGGCGGTGGGACACTGAAGCTTTCTTT.

This chain links TRBV11-2 with TRBJ2-3, with D tentatively TRBD2 (6 bases). Trimming took off 5 bases at V and 5 bases at J, with 8 bases between the two ends. The CDR3 length is 12 residues. The germline gives CDR1 SGHAT, CDR2 FQNNGV. This CDR3 is CASSRELDTQYF. The CDR3 DNA reads as TGTGCCAGCAGCCGGGAGTTAGATACGCAGTATTTT.

In its sample, this clone was seen a few times. The chain couples TRBV6-4 to TRBJ2-2; D possibly corresponds to TRBD1 (5 bases). The germline V gene encodes CDR1 MRHNA and CDR2 SNTAGT. Trimming stripped 5 bases from V and 7 bases from J, with 14 bases between. This CDR3 has 14 amino acids. The chain's CDR3 is CASSPLTGYGELFF. The CDR3 DNA follows: TGTGCCAGCAGTCCCCTCACAGGTTACGGGGAGCTGTTTTTT.

This clone was recorded once. This chain joins TRBV7-8 and TRBJ2-1, with D maybe TRBD2 (5 bases). Trimming removed 1 base at V and 0 bases at J, with 22 bases between. This CDR3 spans 20 amino acids. The germline CDR1 and CDR2 sequences are SGHVS and FQNEAQ. CDR3 nucleotide sequence: TGTGCCAGCAGCTTAGTGTTTCAGAGGGCCCCTCGACCCTCCTACAATGAGCAGTTCTTC. Protein: CASSLVFQRAPRPSYNEQFF. The full variable domain, its missing parts supplied by reference TRBV7-8 and TRBJ2-1, is GAGVSQSPRYKVAKRGQDVALRCDPISGHVSLFWYQQALGQGPEFLTYFQNEAQLDKSGLPSDRFFAERPEGSVSTLKIQRTQQEDSAVYLCASSLVFQRAPRPSYNEQFFGPGTRLTVL.

The chain has TRBV18 and TRBJ2-1; 11 bases match TRBD2. The CDR3 loop spans 19 amino acids. CDR1 and CDR2 (germline): KGHSH, LQKENI. V lost 2 bases and J lost 0; bases outside the gene matches: 9. The CDR3 coding sequence is TGTGCCAGCTCACCAAGCCTAGCGGGAGGCTCTTCCTCCTACAATGAGCAGTTCTTC. Protein: CASSPSLAGGSSSYNEQFF.

The chain couples TRBV15 to TRBJ2-5, with 9 bases that match TRBD1. This CDR3 spans 14 amino acids. Germline values: CDR1 LNHNV, CDR2 YYDKDF (reference sequence). The trim removed 2 bases at V and 5 bases at J, leaving 3 bases unmatched. Written as DNA, the CDR3 is TGTGCCACCAGCAGAAGGACAGGGGTGGAGACCCAGTACTTC. Its translation: CATSRRTGVETQYF.

In DNA, the CDR3 is TGTGCCAGCATAGGGCGGGAGGTCTCCTACGAGCAGTACTTC. Translation: CASIGREVSYEQYF. V is TRBV2 and J is TRBJ2-7, with 8 bases identical to TRBD2. J gave up 0 bases and V 7 bases, and 5 bases lay outside the gene matches. The CDR3 has 14 amino acids. Germline CDR1 SNHLY, CDR2 FYNNEI.

This clone was counted once. V is TRBV6-5 and J is TRBJ2-5, with 10 bases that match TRBD2. CDR1 and CDR2 (germline): MNHEY, SVGAGI. The ends lost 4 bases at V and 5 bases at J; junction bases unmatched: 7. The CDR3 has 15 residues. CDR3 residues: CASSSPSGSSETQYF. In nucleotides, the CDR3 is TGTGCCAGCAGTTCTCCTAGCGGGAGCAGCGAGACCCAGTACTTC.

This clone has only one observation. V is TRBV11-2 and J is TRBJ2-5; 7 nucleotides agree with TRBD2. The tail of the sequence fits TRBJ2-7 better, so the J call may be wrong. Germline CDR1 SGHAT, CDR2 FQNNGV. The CDR3 has 15 amino acids. The CDR3 region has the DNA TGTGCCAGCAGCTCCGTACGCGGGAGTTCCTACGAGCAGTACTTC. Translation gives CASSSVRGSSYEQYF.

The chain employs TRBV5-4 and TRBJ1-2; D is perhaps TRBD1 (5 bases). Germline CDR1 SGHNT, CDR2 YYREEE (reference sequence). The germline V and J ends were trimmed by 1 base and 1 base, with 14 bases remaining between them. The CDR3 is 16 residues long. DNA for the CDR3: TGTGCCAGCAGCTTGCTTGGGACCCCGGATAACTATGGCTACACCTTC. Translating gives CASSLLGTPDNYGYTF.

The V call is TRBV19, the J call TRBJ2-2; 7 nucleotides line up with TRBD1. The CDR3 contains 16 residues. Germline V gives CDR1 LNHDA, CDR2 SQIVND (reference sequence). J lost 0 bases, V lost 3 bases, and 4 bases had no gene match. The CDR3 loop reads CASSILGQANTGELFF. CDR3 coding DNA: TGTGCCAGTAGTATCCTTGGACAGGCGAACACCGGGGAGCTGTTTTTT. Filled out from reference TRBV19 and TRBJ2-2, the complete variable domain reads DGGITQSPKYLFRKEGQNVTLSCEQNLNHDAMYWYRQDPGQGLRLIYYSQIVNDFQKGDIAEGYSVSREKKESFPLTVTSAQKNPTAFYLCASSILGQANTGELFFGEGSRLTVL.

This clone was counted between two and nine times. This rearrangement joins TRBV30 to TRBJ1-5; D may be TRBD1 (6 bases). Trimming stripped 3 bases from V and 5 bases from J, with 11 bases between. The CDR3 runs 13 residues. The germline V gene encodes CDR1 GTSNPN and CDR2 SVGIG (reference sequence). CDR3 sequence: CAWSLNRDQPQHF. In nucleotides, the CDR3 is TGTGCCTGGAGCCTTAACAGGGATCAGCCCCAGCATTTT.

V is TRBV7-9 and J is TRBJ2-1; 13 bases map to TRBD2. CDR1 SEHNR and CDR2 FQNEAQ come from the germline V gene (reference sequence). There are 18 residues in the CDR3. J was trimmed by 8 bases and V by 0 bases; bases with no gene match: 10. CDR3 coding DNA: TGTGCCAGCAGCTTAGCGAAAGGACTAGCGGGGGTCGTGGATGAGCAGTTCTTC. It codes for CASSLAKGLAGVVDEQFF.

The count of this clone is one. The chain recombines TRBV7-2 with TRBJ2-5, with 12 bases that match TRBD2. CDR1 and CDR2 from the germline V gene are SGHTA and FQGNSA. V dropped 1 base and J dropped 5; count of bases not matched to a gene: 5. The CDR3 covers 16 residues. Here the CDR3 DNA reads TGTGCCAGCAGCTTAGGGCTAGCGGGAGGGCGGGAGACCCAGTACTTC. Protein: CASSLGLAGGRETQYF. The full variable domain, in which reference TRBV7-2 and TRBJ2-5 provide the parts outside the CDR3, is GAGVSQSPSNKVTEKGKDVELRCDPISGHTALYWYRQSLGQGLEFLIYFQGNSAPDKSGLPSDRFSAERTGGSVSTLTIQRTQQEDSAVYLCASSLGLAGGRETQYFGPGTRLLVL.

As concerns this clone: This sample also contains other DNA sequences that code for the same CDR3. The chain recombines TRBV18 with TRBJ1-3, with 7 bases that match TRBD1. With 2 bases clipped from V and 1 base from J, the junction kept 8 bases outside the gene matches. There are 17 residues in the CDR3. Germline V gene sequence: CDR1 KGHSH, CDR2 LQKENI. The CDR3 protein is CASSPFGTDSSGNTIYF. CDR3 bases: TGTGCCAGCTCACCATTCGGGACAGATTCATCTGGAAACACCATATATTTT. Combining the CDR3 with reference TRBV18 and TRBJ1-3 gives the whole variable domain NAGVMQNPRHLVRRRGQEARLRCSPMKGHSHVYWYRQLPEEGLKFMVYLQKENIIDESGMPKERFSAEFPKEGPSILRIQQVVRGDSAAYFCASSPFGTDSSGNTIYFGEGSWLTVV.

The J gene is TRBJ1-3, the V gene TRBV6-6, with D uncertain. CDR1 and CDR2 from the germline V gene are MNHNY and SVGAGI (reference sequence). V lost 6 bases, J lost 2 bases, and 14 bases lay in between. The CDR3 contains 15 residues. CDR3 region: CASSSRTDPGNTIYF. CDR3 DNA sequence: TGTGCCAGCAGCTCCCGGACTGATCCTGGAAACACCATATATTTT.

Points on this clone: The sample carries other DNA sequences with the same CDR3. The chain is built from TRBV7-2 and TRBJ2-1; D remains unclear. Germline assignment: CDR1 SGHTA and CDR2 FQGNSA. Trimming left V 3 bases short and J 0 bases short, with 9 bases between. This CDR3 has 15 amino acids. The CDR3 region is CASSLGLSSYNEQFF. Written as DNA, the CDR3 is TGTGCCAGCAGCTTGGGCCTGAGCTCCTACAATGAGCAGTTCTTC.

This clone showed up just a few times. The rearrangement joins TRBV5-1 to TRBJ2-7; TRBD2 agrees at 7 bases. V lost 1 base and J lost 5; bases outside the gene matches: 3. CDR1 is SGHRS and CDR2 is YFSETQ in the germline V gene. The CDR3 is 13 amino acids. DNA for the CDR3: TGCGCCAGCAGCTTGACTAGCGTAAACGAGCAGTACTTC. Translation: CASSLTSVNEQYF.